A selection of T cell receptor beta chains follows, all from one sample in a study of OX40 agonist ivuxolimab in advanced cancers. Assay: immunoSEQ multiplex PCR; the TCRdb copy retains only in-frame clones and omits some. The table has approximately 100,000 clones, roughly four fifths seen once. The sample here was CD4+ or CD8+ T cells sorted from blood, taken in a trial of the OX40 agonist ivuxolimab. The receptors originated from an adult with an advanced solid tumor such as melanoma, head and neck, liver or kidney cancer. Both conserved end residues are part of each CDR3. A D gene is named only where the DNA matches it firmly. Part of the rows lack a size; the others show once, few, many or a class for expanded clones.

>.|TRBJ2-1|.|TRBV18
TGTGCCAGCTCCGACAAGAGCTCCTACAATGAGCAGTTCTTC
CASSDKSSYNEQFF
>.|TRBJ2-3|.|TRBV5-1
TGCGCCAGCAGCTTGGGAGGGACAGATACGCAGTATTTT
CASSLGGTDTQYF
>.|TRBJ2-3|TRBD2|TRBV5-6
TGTGCCAGCAGCGGATCAGCGGGGAGGGCAGATACGCAGTATTTT
CASSGSAGRADTQYF
>few|TRBJ2-4|.|TRBV6-1
TGTGCCAGCAGTGAATGGGGAAACATTCAGTACTTC
CASSEWGNIQYF
>.|TRBJ1-1|.|TRBV18
TGTGCCAGCTTCAGTAGTGGGAACACTGAAGCTTTCTTT
CASFSSGNTEAFF
>.|TRBJ2-1|TRBD2|TRBV11-2
TGTGCCAGCTTGCCATGGATGGCGGGAGGAACTTACAATGAGCAGTTCTTC
CASLPWMAGGTYNEQFF
>.|TRBJ1-1|TRBD1|TRBV27
TGTGCCAGCAGTTTAGACAGGGCGAACACTGAAGCTTTCTTT
CASSLDRANTEAFF
>.|TRBJ2-7|.|TRBV7-9
TGTGCCAGCAACAGACACGACACCTACGAGCAGTACTTC
CASNRHDTYEQYF
>few|TRBJ2-1|.|TRBV25-1
TGTGCCAGCAGCCCCGAGGGACCCCCCTACAATGAGCAGTTCTTC
CASSPEGPPYNEQFF
>many|TRBJ2-7|.|TRBV4-1
TGCGCCAGCAGCCGCCCTTTGGGGGACAACTCGGACGAGCAGTACTTC
CASSRPLGDNSDEQYF
>.|TRBJ2-7|TRBD2|TRBV7-9
TGTGCCAGCAGCTCGGGACTATCAGACGAGCAGTACTTC
CASSSGLSDEQYF
>.|TRBJ1-1|.|TRBV5-6
TGTGCCAGCAGCTTGTTAGCTGAAGCTTTCTTT
CASSLLAEAFF
>.|TRBJ2-5|.|TRBV18
TGTGCCAGCTCCCCCGCGGGAAGTGAGACCCAGTACTTC
CASSPAGSETQYF
>.|TRBJ2-3|.|TRBV29-1
TGCAGCGTTGAAAGGGGGGTAGGGGAAGATACGCAGTATTTT
CSVERGVGEDTQYF
>.|TRBJ2-7|TRBD1|TRBV11-2
TGTGCCAGCAGCTTACTTAGGGGGCCCAAATTTACCTACGAGCAGTACTTC
CASSLLRGPKFTYEQYF
>.|TRBJ1-1|.|TRBV19
TGTGCCAGTAGTATAGATCCCGCAGTCCCACTGGAAGCTTTCTTT
CASSIDPAVPLEAFF
>.|TRBJ2-7|.|TRBV7-9
TGTGCCAGCAGCCCGCTCGGACCCTACGAGCAGTACTTC
CASSPLGPYEQYF
>.|TRBJ2-3|.|TRBV23-1
TGCGCCAGCAAGGACTCGCCTAGCACAGATACGCAGTATTTT
CASKDSPSTDTQYF
>.|TRBJ1-3|TRBD1|TRBV9
TGTGCCAGCAGCCCAACCGACAGGGCTGGAAACACCATATATTTT
CASSPTDRAGNTIYF
>.|TRBJ2-3|TRBD2|TRBV7-2
TGTGCCAGCAGCTTAAACCGCGGGAGTGGGCGCGGGACAGATACGCAGTATTTT
CASSLNRGSGRGTDTQYF
>.|TRBJ2-3|TRBD2|TRBV5-4
TGTGCCAGCAGCCTAGCGGGACCAGATACGCAGTATTTT
CASSLAGPDTQYF
>.|TRBJ2-2|.|TRBV5-1
TGCGCCAGCAGCCGCGGGGTACCCACCGGGGAGCTGTTTTTT
CASSRGVPTGELFF
>.|TRBJ1-2|.|TRBV19
TGTGCCAGTAGTATAGGCGGTGGATCGACTAACTATGGCTACACCTTC
CASSIGGGSTNYGYTF
>.|TRBJ2-7|.|TRBV5-1
TGCGCCAGCAGCCGCGAAAATGGATACGAGCAGTACTTC
CASSRENGYEQYF
>.|TRBJ2-1|TRBD1|TRBV5-6
TGTGCCAGCTCCTCCGGGACAGGGGCCTGGGGTGAGCAGTTCTTC
CASSSGTGAWGEQFF
>.|TRBJ2-1|.|TRBV29-1
TGCAGCGCTACCTCGACTGGAGGGGACTACAATGAGCAGTTCTTC
CSATSTGGDYNEQFF
>.|TRBJ1-1|TRBD1|TRBV6-5
TGTGCCAGCAGTCGACAGGGCACTGAAGCTTTCTTT
CASSRQGTEAFF
>.|TRBJ1-3|TRBD1|TRBV4-2
TGTGCCAGCAGCCAAGACCGGGACAGACAATTATCTGGGGGAGACACCATATATTTT
CASSQDRDRQLSGGDTIYF
>once|TRBJ1-1|TRBD1|TRBV7-9
TGTGCCAGCAGCCTAAGGACAGGTGGGGGCAACACTGAAGCTTTCTTT
CASSLRTGGGNTEAFF
>.|TRBJ2-7|.|TRBV7-3
TGTGCCAGCAGCTTATATGGCGTGGAGCAGTACTTC
CASSLYGVEQYF
>.|TRBJ2-1|TRBD2|TRBV29-1
TGCAGCGTACTAGCGGGAAGTGAGCAGTTCTTC
CSVLAGSEQFF
>.|TRBJ1-2|.|TRBV6-6
TGTGCCAGCAGTTACTCGGACGGGGGTCATGGCTACACCTTC
CASSYSDGGHGYTF
>.|TRBJ2-1|.|TRBV27
TGTGCCAGCAGTTGGGCTAGCTCCTACAATGAGCAGTTCTTC
CASSWASSYNEQFF
>.|TRBJ1-5|.|TRBV4-2
TGTGCCAGCAGCCAAGATGGAGAAGGGAGAGGCAATCAGCCCCAGCATTTT
CASSQDGEGRGNQPQHF
>few|TRBJ2-2|TRBD2|TRBV19
TGTGCCAGTAGCCTAGCGGGAAAGGGCGGGGAGCTGTTTTTT
CASSLAGKGGELFF
>.|TRBJ2-7|TRBD1|TRBV5-1
TGCGCCAGCAGCTTGGGGGACAGGGAAAACTACGAGCAGTACTTC
CASSLGDRENYEQYF
>.|TRBJ2-7|.|TRBV11-2
TGTGCCAGCAGCTCGTCAGGGGGGGTCAGCTCCTACGAGCAGTACTTC
CASSSSGGVSSYEQYF
>.|TRBJ1-5|.|TRBV5-1
TGCGCCAGCAGCTTTGAGGGTGGGGGACATCAGCCCCAGCATTTT
CASSFEGGGHQPQHF
>once|TRBJ2-5|.|TRBV12-5
TGTGCTAGTGGTTTGGACCTTCCAGGCCAGTACTTC
CASGLDLPGQYF
>.|TRBJ2-7|TRBD1|TRBV6-5
TGTGCCAGCAGTTTAACAGGGGGGGAGCAGTACTTC
CASSLTGGEQYF
>.|TRBJ2-3|.|TRBV5-1
TGCGCCAGCAGCTTGGGTCTCGGGTCGGATACGCAGTATTTT
CASSLGLGSDTQYF
>few|TRBJ1-2|.|TRBV7-2
TGTGCCAGCAGCTTAGGGGGCAGGGTGGGTGGCTACACCTTC
CASSLGGRVGGYTF
>.|TRBJ1-3|.|TRBV7-6
TGTGCCAGCAGCTTAGAGGCAGTAGGGGCCTCTGGAAACACCATATATTTT
CASSLEAVGASGNTIYF
>.|TRBJ2-3|.|TRBV7-9
TGTGCCAGCCTTCTCTCAGATACGCAGTATTTT
CASLLSDTQYF
>.|TRBJ2-2|TRBD2|TRBV9
TGTGCCAGCAGCAGCAATAGCGGGGTAGGGTCCGGGGAGCTGTTTTTT
CASSSNSGVGSGELFF
>once|TRBJ2-7|.|TRBV6-1
TGTGCCAGCAGTGAAGTGAGCGTCTTCCCTAACGAGCAGTACTTC
CASSEVSVFPNEQYF
>.|TRBJ1-2|TRBD1|TRBV2
TGTGCCAGCAGTCCCGGGACAGGGGGCGCAGGCTATGGCTACACCTTC
CASSPGTGGAGYGYTF
>.|TRBJ1-6|.|TRBV6-5
TGTGCCAGCAGTTACCTCAGAAATTCACCCCTCCACTTT
CASSYLRNSPLHF
>.|TRBJ1-2|.|TRBV5-1
TGCGCCAGCAGCTTGGACGGAGCCCTTTATGGCTACACCTTC
CASSLDGALYGYTF